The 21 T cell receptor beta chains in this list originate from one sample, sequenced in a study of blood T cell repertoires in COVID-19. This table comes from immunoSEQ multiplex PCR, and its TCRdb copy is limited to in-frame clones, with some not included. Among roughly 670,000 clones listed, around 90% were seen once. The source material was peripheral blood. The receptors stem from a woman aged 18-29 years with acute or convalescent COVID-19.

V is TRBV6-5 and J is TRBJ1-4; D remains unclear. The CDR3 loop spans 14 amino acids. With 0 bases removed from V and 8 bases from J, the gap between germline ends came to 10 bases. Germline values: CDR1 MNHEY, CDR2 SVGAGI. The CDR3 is CASSYSIRVEKLFF. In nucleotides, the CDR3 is TGTGCCAGCAGTTACTCTATTCGGGTAGAAAAACTGTTTTTT.

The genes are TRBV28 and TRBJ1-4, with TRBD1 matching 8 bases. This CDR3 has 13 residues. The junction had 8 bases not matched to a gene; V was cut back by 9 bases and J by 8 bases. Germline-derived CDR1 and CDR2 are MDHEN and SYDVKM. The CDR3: CASIGQGTEKLFF. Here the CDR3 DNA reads TGTGCCAGTATAGGACAGGGAACCGAAAAACTGTTTTTT.

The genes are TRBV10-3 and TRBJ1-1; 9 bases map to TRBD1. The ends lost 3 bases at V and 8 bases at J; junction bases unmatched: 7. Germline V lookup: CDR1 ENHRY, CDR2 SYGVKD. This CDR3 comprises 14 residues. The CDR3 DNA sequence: TGTGCCATCAGTGACCCTCGACAGGGGGTCGAAGCTTTCTTT. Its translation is CAISDPRQGVEAFF.

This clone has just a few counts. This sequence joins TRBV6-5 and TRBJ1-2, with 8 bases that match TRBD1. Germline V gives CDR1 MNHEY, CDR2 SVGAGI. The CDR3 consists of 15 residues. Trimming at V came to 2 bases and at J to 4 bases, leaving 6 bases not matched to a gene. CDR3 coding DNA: TGTGCCAGCAGTTACGCCCCCGGGACAGGCTATGGCTACACCTTC. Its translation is CASSYAPGTGYGYTF.

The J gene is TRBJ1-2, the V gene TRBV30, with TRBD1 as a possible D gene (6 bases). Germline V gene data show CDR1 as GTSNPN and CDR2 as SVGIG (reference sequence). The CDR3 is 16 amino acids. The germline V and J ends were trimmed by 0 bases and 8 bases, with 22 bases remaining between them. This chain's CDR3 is CAWSVIEGGAGGGYTF. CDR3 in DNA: TGTGCCTGGAGTGTAATAGAGGGGGGCGCGGGAGGAGGCTACACCTTC.

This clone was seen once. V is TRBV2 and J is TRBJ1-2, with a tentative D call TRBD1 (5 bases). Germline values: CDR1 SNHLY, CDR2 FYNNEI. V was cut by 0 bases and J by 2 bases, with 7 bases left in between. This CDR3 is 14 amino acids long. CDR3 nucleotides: TGTGCCAGCAGTGAAGCTTACAGGAACTATGGCTACACCTTC. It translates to CASSEAYRNYGYTF.

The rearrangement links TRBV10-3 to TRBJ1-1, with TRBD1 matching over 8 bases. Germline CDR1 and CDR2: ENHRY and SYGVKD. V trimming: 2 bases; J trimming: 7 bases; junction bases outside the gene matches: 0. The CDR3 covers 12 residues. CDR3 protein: CAISEGQGEAFF. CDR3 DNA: TGTGCCATCAGTGAGGGACAGGGTGAAGCTTTCTTT.

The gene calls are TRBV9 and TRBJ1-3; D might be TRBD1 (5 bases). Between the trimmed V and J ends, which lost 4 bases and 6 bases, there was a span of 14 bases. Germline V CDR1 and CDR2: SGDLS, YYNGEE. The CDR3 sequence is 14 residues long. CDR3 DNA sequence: TGTGCCAGCAGCCCCAGGGAGGCTCCAAACACCATATATTTT. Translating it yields CASSPREAPNTIYF.

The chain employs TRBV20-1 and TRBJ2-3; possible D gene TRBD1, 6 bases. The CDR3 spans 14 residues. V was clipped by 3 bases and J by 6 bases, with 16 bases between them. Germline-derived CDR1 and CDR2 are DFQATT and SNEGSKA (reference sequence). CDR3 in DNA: TGCAGTGCTAGTGAACCTACAGGGATGGATACGCAGTATTTT. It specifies CSASEPTGMDTQYF.

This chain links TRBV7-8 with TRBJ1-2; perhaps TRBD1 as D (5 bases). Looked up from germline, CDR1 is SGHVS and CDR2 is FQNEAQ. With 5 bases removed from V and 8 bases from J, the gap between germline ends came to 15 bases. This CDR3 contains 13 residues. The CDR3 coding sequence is TGTGCCAGCAGCCTCCAGGGAAGTGGCGGCTACACCTTC. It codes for CASSLQGSGGYTF.

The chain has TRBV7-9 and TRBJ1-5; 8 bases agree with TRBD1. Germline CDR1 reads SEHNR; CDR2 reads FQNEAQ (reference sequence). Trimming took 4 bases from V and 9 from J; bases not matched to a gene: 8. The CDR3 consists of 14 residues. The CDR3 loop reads CASSSGQAGGPQHF. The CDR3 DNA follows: TGTGCCAGCAGCTCGGGACAGGCAGGGGGGCCCCAGCATTTT.

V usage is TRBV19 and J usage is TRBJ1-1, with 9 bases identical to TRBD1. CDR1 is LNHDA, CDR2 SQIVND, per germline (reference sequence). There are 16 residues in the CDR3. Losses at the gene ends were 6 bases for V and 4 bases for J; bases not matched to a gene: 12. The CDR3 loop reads CASRPGQGTPRTEAFF. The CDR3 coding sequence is TGTGCCAGTAGACCTGGACAGGGGACTCCCCGCACTGAAGCTTTCTTT.

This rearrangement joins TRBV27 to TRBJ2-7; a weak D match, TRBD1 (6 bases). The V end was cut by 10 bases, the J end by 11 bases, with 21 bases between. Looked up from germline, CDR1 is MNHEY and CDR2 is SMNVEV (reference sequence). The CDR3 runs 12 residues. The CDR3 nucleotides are TGTGCCACCAAAGGGCTCACACAGGGAGAGTACTTC. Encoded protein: CATKGLTQGEYF.

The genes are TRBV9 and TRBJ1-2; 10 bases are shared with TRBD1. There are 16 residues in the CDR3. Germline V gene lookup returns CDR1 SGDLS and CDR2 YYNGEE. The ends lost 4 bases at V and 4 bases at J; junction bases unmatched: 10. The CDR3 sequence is CASSQDRGATLYGYTF. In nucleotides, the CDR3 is TGTGCCAGCAGCCAGGACAGGGGGGCGACCCTCTATGGCTACACCTTC.

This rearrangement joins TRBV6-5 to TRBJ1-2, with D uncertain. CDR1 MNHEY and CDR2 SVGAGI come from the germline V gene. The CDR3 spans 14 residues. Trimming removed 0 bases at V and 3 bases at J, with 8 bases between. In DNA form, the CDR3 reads TGTGCCAGCAGTTACTCCGGGGTCTACTATGGCTACACCTTC. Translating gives CASSYSGVYYGYTF.

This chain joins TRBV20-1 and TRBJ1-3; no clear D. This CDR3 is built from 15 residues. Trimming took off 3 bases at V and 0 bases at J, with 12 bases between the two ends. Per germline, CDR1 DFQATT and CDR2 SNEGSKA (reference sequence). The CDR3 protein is CSASNSGFSGNTIYF. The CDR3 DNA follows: TGCAGTGCTAGTAATTCCGGTTTCTCTGGAAACACCATATATTTT.

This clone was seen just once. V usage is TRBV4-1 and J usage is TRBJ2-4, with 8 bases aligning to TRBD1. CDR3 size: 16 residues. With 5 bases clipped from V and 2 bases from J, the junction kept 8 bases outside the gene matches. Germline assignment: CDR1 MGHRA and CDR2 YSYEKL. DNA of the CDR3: TGCGCCAGCAGCGACGGACAGGGCAGAACCAAAAACATTCAGTACTTC. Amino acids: CASSDGQGRTKNIQYF.

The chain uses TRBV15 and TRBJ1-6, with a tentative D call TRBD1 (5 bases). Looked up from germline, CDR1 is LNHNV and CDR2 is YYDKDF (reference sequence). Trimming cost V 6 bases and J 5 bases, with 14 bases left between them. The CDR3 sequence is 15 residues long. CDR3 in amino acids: CATRGGKFNNSPLHF. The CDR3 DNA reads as TGTGCCACCAGGGGGGGAAAATTCAATAATTCACCCCTCCACTTT.

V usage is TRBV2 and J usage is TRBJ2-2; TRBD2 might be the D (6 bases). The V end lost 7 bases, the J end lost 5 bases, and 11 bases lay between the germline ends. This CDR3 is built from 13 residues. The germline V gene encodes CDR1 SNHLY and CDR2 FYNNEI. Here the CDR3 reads CASMAGRTGELFF. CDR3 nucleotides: TGTGCCAGCATGGCAGGGAGGACCGGGGAGCTGTTTTTT.

As DNA, the CDR3 is TGCAGCGTTGAAGATCAGGGCAGGGTAAACTATGGCTACACCTTC. It is translated as CSVEDQGRVNYGYTF. This chain connects TRBV29-1 to TRBJ1-2, with D possibly matching TRBD1 (5 bases). The CDR3 totals 15 residues. The V end lost 0 bases, the J end lost 2 bases, and 13 bases lay between the germline ends. Germline CDR1 SQVTM, CDR2 ANQGSEA. Combining the CDR3 with reference TRBV29-1 and TRBJ1-2 gives the whole variable domain SAVISQKPSRDICQRGTSLTIQCQVDSQVTMMFWYRQQPGQSLTLIATANQGSEATYESGFVIDKFPISRPNLTFSTLTVSNMSPEDSSIYLCSVEDQGRVNYGYTFGSGTRLTVV.

The CDR3 DNA follows: TGTGCCACCAGTGATTTCTCCGGGGCCAACGTCCTGACTTTC. It codes for CATSDFSGANVLTF. The chain joins TRBV24-1 to TRBJ2-6; D is uncertain. The CDR3 runs 14 residues. V lost 1 base and J 4 bases, leaving 4 bases between the germline ends. Germline V lookup: CDR1 KGHDR, CDR2 SFDVKD.